This T cell receptor beta chain is from a study of shared clonotypes between healthy human individuals. Across the study: Per-donor plates numbered three CD4 naive, three CD4 memory, two CD8 naive and one CD8 memory. Study outcomes and limitations: Clonotypes that were shared across a few donors made up around 5% of naive CD4 clonotypes.

Naive CD8 cells comprised CD45RO-negative, CCR7-positively selected cells, excluding terminally differentiated effector memory CD45RA+ cells. V lost 6 bases, J lost 7 bases, and 10 bases stayed unmatched. The CDR3 extends over 15 amino acids. Germline V gene sequence: CDR1 SEHNR, CDR2 FQNEAQ (reference sequence). In regard to this clone: What it binds is unknown.

The method was immunoSEQ multiplex PCR; TCRdb's version includes in-frame clones alone and lacks a portion of them. The sample records about 580,000 clones, roughly 98% being singletons. What was sequenced was naive CD8+ T cells sorted from blood. This rearrangement joins TRBV7-9 to TRBJ2-7; TRBD1 matches 12 bases. This clonotype originated in a man between 25 and 39 years old in good health. The CDR3 sequence is CASSPTGTGGQEQYF. CDR3 nucleotide sequence: TGTGCCAGCAGTCCAACCGGGACAGGGGGCCAAGAGCAGTACTTC.